The rows below give T cell receptor beta chains drawn from one sample of a study of regulatory T cells in long-lasting Graves disease. MiXCR, applied by TCRdb to the multiplex PCR reads, yields one record per CDR3 protein. The profile shows a few hundred thousand distinct CDR3 sequences, 15% to 20% of them singletons. This same sample was also part of a study on T cells in Graves' hyperthyroidism and ophthalmopathy.

The material sequenced was peripheral blood mononuclear cells (PBMCs), taken at new diagnosis, from a patient treated with antithyroid drugs. These TCRs come from a man aged 40-49 years with Graves disease. CDR3s include the opening cysteine and the closing phenylalanine or tryptophan. A D gene is named only where the DNA matches it firmly. Rows may omit the clone size; those that give it use once, few, many or a size class.

. . TRBJ2-3 TRBV14 CASSQGGYTQYF TGTGCCAGCAGCCAAGGCGGGTATACGCAGTATTTT
many TRBD1 TRBJ2-7 TRBV5-5 CASSVGQVRSNEQYF TGTGCCAGCAGCGTGGGACAGGTTAGGAGTAACGAGCAGTACTTC
many . TRBJ1-1 TRBV25-1 CASSGGTEAFF TGTGCCAGCAGTGGGGGGACTGAAGCTTTCTTT
few . TRBJ1-2 TRBV10-3 CAISPLLGGYTF TGTGCCATCAGCCCCCTCCTTGGGGGCTACACCTTC
few . TRBJ1-1 TRBV4-2 CASSQDMGSRTEAFF TGTGCCAGCAGCCAAGATATGGGAAGTCGTACTGAAGCTTTCTTT
many . TRBJ2-1 TRBV2 CASSGSWGPGNEQFF TGTGCCAGCAGTGGGAGTTGGGGGCCGGGCAATGAGCAGTTCTTC
many TRBD1 TRBJ2-5 TRBV15 CATSARQGWETQYF TGTGCCACCAGCGCGCGACAGGGTTGGGAGACCCAGTACTTC
many . TRBJ2-5 TRBV28 CASSSYQQNLQETQYF TGTGCCAGCAGTTCCTATCAACAGAATCTTCAAGAGACCCAGTACTTC
. TRBD2 TRBJ2-5 TRBV3-1 CASSHRLAGVQETQYF TGTGCCAGCAGCCATCGACTAGCGGGGGTTCAAGAGACCCAGTACTTC
many TRBD1 TRBJ2-7 TRBV20-1 CSAPDRGLNEQYF TGCAGTGCTCCGGACAGGGGGCTTAACGAGCAGTACTTC
many TRBD1 TRBJ1-5 TRBV28 CASKGQANNQPQHF TGTGCCAGCAAGGGACAGGCAAACAATCAGCCCCAGCATTTT
many . TRBJ2-5 TRBV27 CASPVGQETQYF TGTGCCAGCCCTGTCGGTCAGGAGACCCAGTACTTC
many TRBD2 TRBJ2-4 TRBV30 CAWSDKGGVNIQYF TGTGCCTGGAGTGATAAGGGAGGGGTTAACATTCAGTACTTC
many . TRBJ1-1 TRBV20-1 CSAPRGHTEAFF TGCAGTGCCCCACGGGGACACACTGAAGCTTTCTTT
many TRBD1 TRBJ2-3 TRBV12-3/TRBV12-4 CASSYGRGQDTQYF TGTGCCAGCAGTTATGGCAGGGGGCAAGATACGCAGTATTTT
many . TRBJ1-4 TRBV9 CASSPYAQGPEKLFF TGTGCCAGCAGCCCCTACGCCCAGGGCCCTGAAAAACTGTTTTTT
many . TRBJ2-3 TRBV15 CATSTRGVWGITDTQYF TGTGCCACCAGCACTCGCGGGGTGTGGGGCATCACAGATACGCAGTATTTT
many . TRBJ2-1 TRBV6-1 CASTIQGTPYNEQFF TGTGCCAGCACTATACAGGGAACACCCTACAATGAGCAGTTCTTC
many TRBD1 TRBJ1-3 TRBV20-1 CSADRGGNTIYF TGCAGTGCTGACAGGGGTGGAAACACCATATATTTT
. . TRBJ2-5 TRBV27 CASKGGYQETQYF TGTGCCAGCAAGGGGGGGTACCAAGAGACCCAGTACTTC
many TRBD2 TRBJ2-1 TRBV20-1 CSARVPSGGRGSYEQFF TGCAGTGCTAGGGTGCCTAGCGGGGGGAGGGGGTCCTATGAGCAGTTCTTC
. TRBD2 TRBJ2-7 TRBV20-1 CSARGLAGVGEQYF TGCAGTGCTAGAGGACTAGCGGGGGTGGGGGAGCAGTACTTC
many TRBD1 TRBJ2-4 TRBV11-2 CASSFSGQGDIQYF TGTGCCAGCAGCTTTTCGGGTCAGGGGGACATTCAGTACTTC